This T cell receptor beta chain was captured by sequencing in a study of blood T cell repertoires in COVID-19. Study at large: Specimens from acute and convalescent COVID-19 originated in the United States, Italy and Spain.

The trim removed 7 bases at V and 7 bases at J, leaving 5 bases unmatched. This CDR3 comprises 12 residues. Per the germline V gene, CDR1 is MNHEY and CDR2 is SMNVEV (reference sequence). This table comes from immunoSEQ multiplex PCR, and its TCRdb copy is limited to in-frame clones, with some not included. Of about 220,000 clones detected, around 80% appear once; the ten largest clones hold 9.5% to 15%. The material sequenced was peripheral blood. This receptor was obtained from a human donor in a cohort sampled during active COVID-19. The V and J genes are TRBV27 and TRBJ1-2; 8 bases are a match to TRBD1. The CDR3 loop reads CASTTGAAGYTF. CDR3 DNA sequence: TGTGCCAGCACGACAGGGGCTGCTGGCTACACCTTC.